A single sample gave rise to the 20 T cell receptor beta chains below, sequenced in a study of blood T cell repertoires in COVID-19. This table comes from immunoSEQ multiplex PCR, and its TCRdb copy is limited to in-frame clones, with some not included. The sample has about 110,000 clones, roughly 83% seen once; the top ten hold approximately 0.75%. The sample comprised peripheral blood. All receptors derive from a woman in her sixties or seventies with acute or convalescent COVID-19.

This chain's CDR3 is CASSQASVNTEAFF. The CDR3 DNA is TGTGCCAGCAGCCAAGCCAGCGTGAACACTGAAGCTTTCTTT. The rearrangement joins TRBV3-1 (or the pseudogene TRBV3-2) to TRBJ1-1; D ambiguous. From germline, CDR1 is LGHDT and CDR2 YNNKEL (reference sequence). Trimming left V 1 base short and J 0 bases short, with 6 bases between. The CDR3 runs 14 residues.

J is TRBJ1-6 and V is TRBV2; D gene unclear. Trimming shortened V by 2 bases and J by 10 bases, and 12 bases separated the two germline ends. Germline lookup yields CDR1 SNHLY and CDR2 FYNNEI. This CDR3 spans 14 amino acids. The CDR3 is CASSEYSTGSPLHF. For the CDR3, the DNA is TGTGCCAGCAGTGAATACTCTACGGGGTCACCCCTCCACTTT.

This clone was seen only once. The V and J genes are TRBV6-4 and TRBJ2-2; no firm D call. Germline V CDR1 and CDR2: MRHNA, SNTAGT. The V gene lost 5 bases and the J gene lost 2 bases, with 9 bases spanning the gap. The CDR3 length is 14 residues. CDR3 nucleotides: TGTGCCAGCAGTCCAGAAATCAACACCGGGGAGCTGTTTTTT. Protein: CASSPEINTGELFF.

The chain uses TRBV24-1 and TRBJ2-1; 9 bases are a match to TRBD1. V lost 3 bases and J lost 8; bases outside the gene matches: 4. CDR3 length: 14 residues. CDR1 is KGHDR, CDR2 SFDVKD, per germline. CDR3 DNA sequence: TGTGCCACCAGTGATACAGGGGGCAATTATGAGCAGTTCTTC. This sequence encodes CATSDTGGNYEQFF.

Here the CDR3 reads CASRSSGANVLTF. CDR3 nucleotides: TGTGCCAGCCGGAGCTCTGGGGCCAACGTCCTGACTTTC. The V call is TRBV7-3, the J call TRBJ2-6; D is uncertain. The CDR3 is 13 amino acids. The ends were cut back, 8 bases at V and 0 bases at J, with 5 bases in the middle. Germline assignment: CDR1 SGHTA and CDR2 FQGTGA.

The chain has TRBV11-3 and TRBJ2-7, with 7 bases matching TRBD2. Germline-derived CDR1 and CDR2 are SGHNT and YENEEA. The CDR3 consists of 18 residues. V shed 2 bases and J 1 base; nucleotides not matched to a gene: 14. CDR3 coding DNA: TGTGCCAGCAGCTTAATAAGGGGATCAGCGGGATTTTCCTACGAGCAGTACTTC. This gives the protein CASSLIRGSAGFSYEQYF.

The CDR3 DNA sequence: TGTGCCAGCAGTTCCGGGTTCCCCTACGAGCAGTACTTC. Residues: CASSSGFPYEQYF. The chain employs TRBV2 and TRBJ2-7; D is undetermined. Germline V CDR1 and CDR2: SNHLY, FYNNEI. Trimming cost V 5 bases and J 2 bases, with 10 bases left between them. CDR3 length: 13 residues.

The CDR3 DNA is TGCGCCAGCCGCCGGTCCAATGAGCAGTTCTTC. Its protein is CASRRSNEQFF. The rearrangement links TRBV5-1 to TRBJ2-1, with D hard to call. The CDR3 is 11 amino acids. V gave up 7 bases and J gave up 6 bases, with 8 bases separating them. Germline V lookup: CDR1 SGHRS, CDR2 YFSETQ. Combining the CDR3 with reference TRBV5-1 and TRBJ2-1 gives the whole variable domain KAGVTQTPRYLIKTRGQQVTLSCSPISGHRSVSWYQQTPGQGLQFLFEYFSETQRNKGNFPGRFSGRQFSNSRSEMNVSTLELGDSALYLCASRRSNEQFFGPGTRLTVL.

The chain has TRBV5-1 and TRBJ1-1; 8 bases match TRBD1. Trimming cost V 4 bases and J 1 base; bases outside gene matches: 6. The germline V gene has CDR1 SGHRS and CDR2 YFSETQ. This CDR3 has 15 amino acids. The CDR3 sequence: CASSRTGHSNTEAFF. DNA of the CDR3: TGCGCCAGCAGCAGGACAGGGCACTCGAACACTGAAGCTTTCTTT.

The CDR3 bases are TGTGCCAGCAGCCAAGACAGGGCCCCCGAAGAGACCCAGTACTTC. Its protein product is CASSQDRAPEETQYF. The V gene is TRBV3-1 (or the pseudogene TRBV3-2), the J gene TRBJ2-5, with a tentative D call TRBD1 (5 bases). The CDR3 is 15 residues long. Deletions cut 0 bases from V and 3 bases from J, with 11 bases between. Germline CDR1 reads LGHDT; CDR2 reads YNNKEL (reference sequence).

This clone was found a few times. The chain couples TRBV9 to TRBJ1-1; D is ambiguous. The CDR3 extends over 15 amino acids. Looked up from germline, CDR1 is SGDLS and CDR2 is YYNGEE. V was clipped by 2 bases and J by 0 bases, with 11 bases between them. The DNA for the CDR3 is TGTGCCAGCAGCGTTTTTCCAGGAATGAACACTGAAGCTTTCTTT. Translating it yields CASSVFPGMNTEAFF. Together with reference TRBV9 and TRBJ1-1, the CDR3 gives the full variable domain: DSGVTQTPKHLITATGQRVTLRCSPRSGDLSVYWYQQSLDQGLQFLIQYYNGEERAKGNILERFSAQQFPDLHSELNLSSLELGDSALYFCASSVFPGMNTEAFFGQGTRLTVV.

The genes are TRBV2 and TRBJ2-5, with 12 bases that match TRBD2. The germline V gene encodes CDR1 SNHLY and CDR2 FYNNEI. This CDR3 is built from 15 residues. With V trimmed by 11 bases and J by 5 bases, 12 bases remained unmatched. Here the CDR3 reads CAGPRLAGDKETQYF. The CDR3 DNA reads as TGTGCCGGACCTAGACTAGCGGGAGATAAGGAGACCCAGTACTTC.

This chain joins TRBV16 and TRBJ1-5; D may be TRBD1 (6 bases). CDR3 size: 14 residues. The germline V and J ends were trimmed by 2 bases and 4 bases, with 9 bases remaining between them. Germline loops: CDR1 KGHSY, CDR2 FQNENV. The CDR3, as DNA: TGTGCCAGCAGCCAACTGGACAGTAATCAGCCCCAGCATTTT. It codes for CASSQLDSNQPQHF.

The gene calls are TRBV3-1 (or the pseudogene TRBV3-2) and TRBJ1-1; no clear D gene. V shed 4 bases and J shed 1 base, with 7 bases lying between them. CDR1 and CDR2 from the germline V gene are LGHDT and YNNKEL (reference sequence). The CDR3 length is 13 residues. CDR3 region: CASSRSGNTEAFF. The CDR3 nucleotides read TGTGCCAGCAGCCGTTCAGGGAACACTGAAGCTTTCTTT.

The V gene is TRBV6-5, the J gene TRBJ2-3; TRBD1 aligns across 10 bases. The CDR3 contains 15 residues. Germline-derived CDR1 and CDR2 are MNHEY and SVGAGI. V lost 2 bases, J lost 2 bases, and 1 base stayed unmatched. CDR3 in amino acids: CASSYGTGVTDTQYF. CDR3 in DNA: TGTGCCAGCAGTTACGGGACAGGGGTCACAGATACGCAGTATTTT.

The V gene is TRBV10-3, the J gene TRBJ2-2; possible D gene TRBD2, 6 bases. This CDR3 comprises 15 residues. Germline V lookup: CDR1 ENHRY, CDR2 SYGVKD. The V end lost 11 bases, the J end lost 7 bases, and 23 bases lay between the germline ends. The CDR3 spells CAATPGVSNGGELFF. In DNA, the CDR3 is TGTGCCGCAACGCCGGGGGTTTCAAACGGCGGGGAGCTGTTTTTT.

The chain joins TRBV6-5 to TRBJ1-5; 7 bases match TRBD1. The CDR3 extends over 14 amino acids. Trimming removed 4 bases from V and 2 bases from J; junction bases left unmatched: 2. In germline, CDR1 is MNHEY, CDR2 SVGAGI. The CDR3 here is CASSSGGRNQPQHF. The CDR3 bases are TGTGCCAGCAGTTCAGGGGGACGCAATCAGCCCCAGCATTTT.

V is TRBV7-8 and J is TRBJ2-5, with 8 bases matching TRBD2. CDR1 and CDR2 from the germline V gene are SGHVS and FQNEAQ. This CDR3 region has 17 residues. V gave up 7 bases and J gave up 4 bases; unmatched junction bases: 17. The CDR3 DNA reads as TGTGCCAGCACCCCATGGCGATCGGGGGGGCGGGGAGAGACCCAGTACTTC. It translates to CASTPWRSGGRGETQYF.

In nucleotides, the CDR3 is TGTGCCAGCAGTCGGACAGGGCTCACTGAAGCTTTCTTT. As protein: CASSRTGLTEAFF. This sequence joins TRBV27 and TRBJ1-1; TRBD1 agrees at 8 bases. J was trimmed by 4 bases and V by 5 bases; bases with no gene match: 3. The germline V gene has CDR1 MNHEY and CDR2 SMNVEV (reference sequence). The CDR3 has 13 residues.

The chain uses TRBV5-1 and TRBJ1-1, with 10 bases that match TRBD1. CDR1 is SGHRS and CDR2 is YFSETQ in the germline V gene. The CDR3 has 14 residues. V shed 2 bases, J shed 4 bases, and the junction held 2 bases outside the gene matches. CDR3 DNA sequence: TGCGCCAGCAGCTTTGGGACAGGGGTCACTGAAGCTTTCTTT. This sequence encodes CASSFGTGVTEAFF.